The 21 T cell receptor beta chains below were found in one sample sequenced in a study of T cell changes during pregnancy in multiple sclerosis. Measured with immunoSEQ multiplex PCR; TCRdb has only the in-frame clones, and not every one. Among around 78,000 clones, 91% were seen once, and the ten largest hold about 0.7%. The sample consisted of peripheral blood, taken in the third trimester of pregnancy. These receptors were taken from a female donor in good health, enrolled as a control in a pregnancy study.

The gene calls are TRBV11-3 and TRBJ2-1; 13 bases match TRBD2. Germline V lookup: CDR1 SGHNT, CDR2 YENEEA. The CDR3 loop spans 16 amino acids. With 5 bases clipped from V and 6 bases from J, the junction kept 7 bases outside the gene matches. CDR3 in amino acids: CASSPRTSGSPNEQFF. CDR3 coding DNA: TGTGCCAGCAGCCCGCGGACTAGCGGGAGCCCCAATGAGCAGTTCTTC.

This chain joins TRBV9 and TRBJ1-1, with 7 bases lining up with TRBD1. V trimming: 3 bases; J trimming: 3 bases; junction bases outside the gene matches: 8. The germline CDR1 and CDR2 sequences are SGDLS and YYNGEE. The CDR3 sequence is 15 residues long. This chain's CDR3 is CASSDLGQFDTEAFF. DNA of the CDR3: TGTGCCAGCAGCGATCTGGGACAGTTTGACACTGAAGCTTTCTTT.

The CDR3 nucleotides read TGTGCCAGTGAATCCTTACAGGGGGCGGACACTGAAGCTTTCTTT. Translation gives CASESLQGADTEAFF. This chain links TRBV19 with TRBJ1-1; 9 bases agree with TRBD1. The germline V gene encodes CDR1 LNHDA and CDR2 SQIVND (reference sequence). The CDR3 is made up of 15 amino acids. Trimming took 8 bases from V and 3 from J; bases not matched to a gene: 10. Drawing the rest from reference TRBV19 and TRBJ1-1, the complete variable domain is DGGITQSPKYLFRKEGQNVTLSCEQNLNHDAMYWYRQDPGQGLRLIYYSQIVNDFQKGDIAEGYSVSREKKESFPLTVTSAQKNPTAFYLCASESLQGADTEAFFGQGTRLTVV.

This chain uses TRBV28 with TRBJ2-7; weak D call: TRBD2 (5 bases). Germline assignment: CDR1 MDHEN and CDR2 SYDVKM. The CDR3 spans 15 residues. Trimming removed 5 bases at V and 5 bases at J, with 19 bases between. The CDR3 loop reads CASSLPGSLRHEQYF. The CDR3 region has the DNA TGTGCCAGCAGTCTACCGGGGTCCTTACGACACGAGCAGTACTTC.

The chain carries TRBV11-3 and TRBJ1-3; possible D gene TRBD1, 6 bases. V was clipped by 1 base and J by 0 bases, with 7 bases between them. The CDR3 runs to 15 residues. The V gene's germline CDR1 is SGHNT and CDR2 YENEEA. DNA for the CDR3: TGTGCCAGCAGCTTAGGACAGGCCTCTGGAAACACCATATATTTT. As protein: CASSLGQASGNTIYF.

This rearrangement joins TRBV5-1 to TRBJ1-2, with a possible D match to TRBD1 (6 bases). The CDR3 totals 16 residues. V gave up 2 bases and J gave up 5 bases, with 19 bases separating them. The germline V gene has CDR1 SGHRS and CDR2 YFSETQ. Here the CDR3 reads CASSFRQAADIYGYTF. In DNA, the CDR3 is TGCGCCAGCAGCTTCCGACAGGCGGCGGACATTTATGGCTACACCTTC.

This rearrangement joins TRBV11-2 to TRBJ2-2; D remains unclear. Trimming pared 2 bases from V and 4 bases from J, leaving 11 bases between. The germline V gene encodes CDR1 SGHAT and CDR2 FQNNGV. The length of the CDR3 is 15 residues. CDR3 residues: CASSLNRPGTGELFF. Here the CDR3 DNA reads TGTGCCAGCAGCTTAAACCGGCCGGGCACCGGGGAGCTGTTTTTT. Combining the CDR3 with reference TRBV11-2 and TRBJ2-2 gives the whole variable domain EAGVAQSPRYKIIEKRQSVAFWCNPISGHATLYWYQQILGQGPKLLIQFQNNGVVDDSQLPKDRFSAERLKGVDSTLKIQPAKLEDSAVYLCASSLNRPGTGELFFGEGSRLTVL.

The chain uses TRBV7-9 and TRBJ1-1; 7 bases agree with TRBD1. CDR1 and CDR2 from the germline V gene are SEHNR and FQNEAQ (reference sequence). The trim removed 2 bases at V and 2 bases at J, leaving 2 bases unmatched. The CDR3 covers 14 residues. The CDR3 region is CASSLTGVNTEAFF. CDR3 nucleotides: TGTGCCAGCAGCTTAACAGGGGTAAACACTGAAGCTTTCTTT.

The chain recombines TRBV28 with TRBJ2-7, with TRBD2 matching over 7 bases. The CDR3 is made up of 15 amino acids. Germline loops: CDR1 MDHEN, CDR2 SYDVKM. After removal of 10 bases from V and 1 base from J, the junction contained 13 bases not matched to a gene. Here the CDR3 reads CATSGGGWVSYEQYF. CDR3 nucleotide sequence: TGTGCCACTTCTGGCGGGGGATGGGTATCCTACGAGCAGTACTTC.

The chain recombines TRBV6-1 with TRBJ2-1; 10 positions agree with TRBD1. The V and J ends lost 4 bases and 6 bases, in that order; junction bases with no gene match: 0. CDR3 size: 13 residues. Germline lookup yields CDR1 MNHNS and CDR2 SASEGT. The CDR3 sequence is CASSGDRGNEQFF. The CDR3 coding sequence is TGTGCCAGCAGTGGGGACAGGGGCAATGAGCAGTTCTTC.

The chain uses TRBV7-2 and TRBJ2-1, with D possibly TRBD2 on 6 matching bases. Germline CDR1 SGHTA, CDR2 FQGNSA. The CDR3 is 15 amino acids. Trimming took off 0 bases at V and 4 bases at J, with 10 bases between the two ends. The CDR3, as DNA: TGTGCCAGCAGCTTAGCTAGCGGCATTTACAATGAGCAGTTCTTC. Protein sequence: CASSLASGIYNEQFF.

V usage is TRBV4-3 and J usage is TRBJ1-3, with 7 bases identical to TRBD1. Germline V gene lookup returns CDR1 LGHNA and CDR2 YSLEER. The CDR3 is 18 residues long. Losses at the gene ends were 4 bases for V and 3 bases for J; bases not matched to a gene: 15. CDR3 protein: CASSRSTSRDRLGNTIYF. As DNA, the CDR3 is TGCGCCAGCAGCCGCTCGACCTCCCGGGACAGACTTGGAAACACCATATATTTT.

The rearrangement joins TRBV6-5 to TRBJ1-1; no clear D. With 2 bases removed from V and 4 bases from J, the gap between germline ends came to 8 bases. The length of the CDR3 is 13 residues. From germline, CDR1 is MNHEY and CDR2 SVGAGI. CDR3 nucleotide sequence: TGTGCCAGCAGTTACGGGAGAGGCACTGAAGCTTTCTTT. This encodes CASSYGRGTEAFF.

The gene calls are TRBV11-2 and TRBJ2-5; TRBD1 aligns across 9 bases. The ends lost 0 bases at V and 5 bases at J; junction bases unmatched: 4. The CDR3 is 15 residues long. Germline CDR1 SGHAT, CDR2 FQNNGV. In DNA, the CDR3 is TGTGCCAGCAGCTTAGAACAGGGGGCTTGGGAGACCCAGTACTTC. Its protein product is CASSLEQGAWETQYF.

The V and J genes are TRBV19 and TRBJ2-7, with D perhaps matching TRBD1 (5 bases). Germline CDR1 is LNHDA and CDR2 is SQIVND (reference sequence). The CDR3 has 13 residues. V was clipped by 2 bases and J by 5 bases, with 10 bases between them. The CDR3 reads CASSIRPRDEQYF. The CDR3 DNA sequence: TGTGCCAGTAGTATAAGGCCCAGGGACGAGCAGTACTTC.

The genes are TRBV11-3 and TRBJ2-1; TRBD1 aligns across 7 bases. V trimming: 5 bases; J trimming: 3 bases; junction bases outside the gene matches: 7. Per the germline V gene, CDR1 is SGHNT and CDR2 is YENEEA. The CDR3 sequence is 15 residues long. CDR3: CASSVSGTDYNEQFF. CDR3 coding DNA: TGTGCCAGCAGCGTATCCGGGACAGACTACAATGAGCAGTTCTTC.

This chain connects TRBV7-2 to TRBJ1-6, with TRBD1 matching over 7 bases. CDR3 length: 16 amino acids. CDR1 is SGHTA, CDR2 FQGNSA, per germline. The V segment lost 5 bases and the J segment 1 base; nucleotides outside the gene matches: 5. This CDR3 is CASSRTGRSYNSPLHF. In DNA, the CDR3 is TGTGCCAGCAGCCGGACAGGACGTTCCTATAATTCACCCCTCCACTTT. The full variable domain, rest sourced from reference TRBV7-2 and TRBJ1-6, is GAGVSQSPSNKVTEKGKDVELRCDPISGHTALYWYRQSLGQGLEFLIYFQGNSAPDKSGLPSDRFSAERTGGSVSTLTIQRTQQEDSAVYLCASSRTGRSYNSPLHFGNGTRLTVT.

This clone came up a few times. The rearrangement links TRBV2 to TRBJ1-1, with TRBD1 identical over 7 bases. Germline CDR1 SNHLY, CDR2 FYNNEI. V was clipped by 4 bases and J by 1 base; unmatched bases: 3. CDR3 length equals 14 residues. In DNA, the CDR3 is TGTGCCAGCAGTGTAAGACAGGGGAACACTGAAGCTTTCTTT. It codes for CASSVRQGNTEAFF.

CDR3 amino acids: CASSLVNSYTNYGYTF. In nucleotides, the CDR3 is TGTGCCAGCAGCTTAGTCAACAGCTACACTAACTATGGCTACACCTTC. The chain uses TRBV11-1 and TRBJ1-2; D remains unclear. V dropped 1 base and J dropped 0 bases, with 12 bases sitting between them. The CDR3 runs 16 residues. Germline values: CDR1 SGHAT, CDR2 FQDESV (reference sequence).

The CDR3 sequence is CASGRNLNEQFF. CDR3 nucleotides: TGTGCCAGCGGGAGAAACCTCAATGAGCAGTTCTTC. The V gene is TRBV7-2, the J gene TRBJ2-1; D is perhaps TRBD2 (5 bases). The CDR3 totals 12 residues. V lost 8 bases and J lost 6, with 11 bases in between. The germline V gene has CDR1 SGHTA and CDR2 FQGNSA.

The CDR3, as DNA: TGCGCCAGCAGCCCCACTGGTCCCGGAGGCACCGGGGAGCTGTTTTTT. Translated: CASSPTGPGGTGELFF. The chain is built from TRBV5-1 and TRBJ2-2; possibly TRBD2 for D (5 bases). V lost 4 bases, J lost 4 bases, and 17 bases lay in between. The CDR3 loop spans 16 amino acids. Germline values: CDR1 SGHRS, CDR2 YFSETQ.